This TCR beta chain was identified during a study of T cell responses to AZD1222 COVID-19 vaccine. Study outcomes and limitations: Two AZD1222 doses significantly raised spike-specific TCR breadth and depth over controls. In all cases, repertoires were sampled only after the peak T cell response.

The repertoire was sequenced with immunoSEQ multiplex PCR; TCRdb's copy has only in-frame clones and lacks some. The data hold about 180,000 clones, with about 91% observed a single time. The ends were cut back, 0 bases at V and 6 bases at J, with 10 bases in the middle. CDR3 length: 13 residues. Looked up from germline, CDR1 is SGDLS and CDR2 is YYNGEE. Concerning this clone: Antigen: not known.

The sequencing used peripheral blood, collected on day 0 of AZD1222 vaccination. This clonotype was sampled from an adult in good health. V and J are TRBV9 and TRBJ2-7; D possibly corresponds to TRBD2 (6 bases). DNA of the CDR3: TGTGCCAGCAGCGTAGAGGAGGGTCTCGAGCAGTACTTC. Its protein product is CASSVEEGLEQYF.